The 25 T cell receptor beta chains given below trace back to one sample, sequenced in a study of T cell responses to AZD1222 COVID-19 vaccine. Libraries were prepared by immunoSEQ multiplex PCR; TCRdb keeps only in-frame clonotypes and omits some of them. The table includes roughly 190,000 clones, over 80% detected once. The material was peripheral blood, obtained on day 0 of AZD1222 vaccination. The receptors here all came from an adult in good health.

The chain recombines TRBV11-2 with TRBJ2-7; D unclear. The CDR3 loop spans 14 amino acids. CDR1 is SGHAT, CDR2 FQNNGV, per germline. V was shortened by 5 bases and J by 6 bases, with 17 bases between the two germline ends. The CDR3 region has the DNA TGTGCCAGCAGCCCGCGATCGGGCAAGAGCGAGCAGTACTTC. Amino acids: CASSPRSGKSEQYF.

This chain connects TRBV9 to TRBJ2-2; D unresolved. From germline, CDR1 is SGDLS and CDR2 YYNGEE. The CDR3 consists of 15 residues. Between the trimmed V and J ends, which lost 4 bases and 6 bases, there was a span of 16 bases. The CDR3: CASSQGSLVAGELFF. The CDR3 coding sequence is TGTGCCAGCAGCCAAGGTTCATTGGTAGCCGGGGAGCTGTTTTTT.

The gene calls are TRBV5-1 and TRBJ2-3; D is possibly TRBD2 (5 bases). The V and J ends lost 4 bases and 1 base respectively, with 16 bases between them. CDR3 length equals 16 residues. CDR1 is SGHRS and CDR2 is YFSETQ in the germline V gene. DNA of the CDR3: TGCGCCAGCAGCGCGGACCGGGATAAACGCACAGATACGCAGTATTTT. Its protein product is CASSADRDKRTDTQYF.

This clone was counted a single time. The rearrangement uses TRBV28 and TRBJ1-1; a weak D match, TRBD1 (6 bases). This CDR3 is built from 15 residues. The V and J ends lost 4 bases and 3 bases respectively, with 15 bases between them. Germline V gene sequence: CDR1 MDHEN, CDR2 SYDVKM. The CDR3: CASSSHLSGDTEAFF. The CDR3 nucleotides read TGTGCCAGCAGTTCCCACCTCTCAGGGGACACTGAAGCTTTCTTT.

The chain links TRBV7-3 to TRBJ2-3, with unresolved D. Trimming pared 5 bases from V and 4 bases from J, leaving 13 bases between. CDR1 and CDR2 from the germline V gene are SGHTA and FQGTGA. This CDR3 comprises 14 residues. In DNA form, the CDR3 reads TGTGCCAGCAGCCCCCGGACCGGCGCAGATACGCAGTATTTT. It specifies CASSPRTGADTQYF.

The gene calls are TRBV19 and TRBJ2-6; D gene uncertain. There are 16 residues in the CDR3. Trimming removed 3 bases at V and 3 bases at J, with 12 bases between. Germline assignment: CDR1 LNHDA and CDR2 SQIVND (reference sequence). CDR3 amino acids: CASSMPVRNGANVLTF. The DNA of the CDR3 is TGTGCCAGTAGTATGCCCGTCAGGAATGGGGCCAACGTCCTGACTTTC.

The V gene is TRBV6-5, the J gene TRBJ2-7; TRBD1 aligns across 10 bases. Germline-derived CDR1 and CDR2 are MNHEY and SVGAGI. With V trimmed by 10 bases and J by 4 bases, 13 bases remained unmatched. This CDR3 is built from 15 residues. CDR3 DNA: TGTGCCACTAGGGGGGGACAGGGGAGTCCGTACGAGCAGTACTTC. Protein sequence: CATRGGQGSPYEQYF.

The CDR3 sequence: CASSLGPLETQYF. CDR3 DNA: TGCGCCAGCAGCCTGGGCCCCCTGGAGACCCAGTACTTC. The chain uses TRBV5-1 and TRBJ2-5; no firm D call. Per the germline V gene, CDR1 is SGHRS and CDR2 is YFSETQ. This CDR3 is built from 13 residues. V shed 4 bases and J shed 5 bases, with 12 bases lying between them.

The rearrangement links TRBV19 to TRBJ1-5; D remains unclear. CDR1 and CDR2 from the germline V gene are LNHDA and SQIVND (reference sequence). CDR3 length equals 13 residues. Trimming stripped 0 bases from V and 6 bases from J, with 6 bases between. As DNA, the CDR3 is TGTGCCAGTAGTATAGATCTCCGTCAGCCCCAGCATTTT. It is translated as CASSIDLRQPQHF.

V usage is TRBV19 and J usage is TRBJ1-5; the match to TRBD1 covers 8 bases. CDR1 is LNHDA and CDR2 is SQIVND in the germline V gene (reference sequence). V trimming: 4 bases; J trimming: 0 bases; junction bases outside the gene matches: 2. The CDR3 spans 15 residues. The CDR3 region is CASSSRGHSNQPQHF. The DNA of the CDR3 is TGTGCCAGTAGTAGCAGGGGGCATAGCAATCAGCCCCAGCATTTT.

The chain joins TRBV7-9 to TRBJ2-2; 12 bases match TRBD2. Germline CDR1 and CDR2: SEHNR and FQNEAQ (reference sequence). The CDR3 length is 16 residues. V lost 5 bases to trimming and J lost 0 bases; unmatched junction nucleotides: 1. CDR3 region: CASSGLAGTNTGELFF. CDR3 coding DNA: TGTGCCAGCAGCGGACTAGCGGGGACGAACACCGGGGAGCTGTTTTTT.

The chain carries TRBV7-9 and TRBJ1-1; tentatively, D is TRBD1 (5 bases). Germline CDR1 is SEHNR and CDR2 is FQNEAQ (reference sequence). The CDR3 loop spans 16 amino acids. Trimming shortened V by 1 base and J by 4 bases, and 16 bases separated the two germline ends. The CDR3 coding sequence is TGTGCCAGCAGCTTAGTGGGGACGATCCTAGTCACTGAAGCTTTCTTT. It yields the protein CASSLVGTILVTEAFF.

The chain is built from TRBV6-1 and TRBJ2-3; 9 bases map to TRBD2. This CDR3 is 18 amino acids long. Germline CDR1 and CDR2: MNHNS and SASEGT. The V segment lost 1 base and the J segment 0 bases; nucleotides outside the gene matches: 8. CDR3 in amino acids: CASSEGVSSGISTDTQYF. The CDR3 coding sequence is TGTGCCAGCAGTGAAGGGGTTTCTAGCGGGATTAGCACAGATACGCAGTATTTT.

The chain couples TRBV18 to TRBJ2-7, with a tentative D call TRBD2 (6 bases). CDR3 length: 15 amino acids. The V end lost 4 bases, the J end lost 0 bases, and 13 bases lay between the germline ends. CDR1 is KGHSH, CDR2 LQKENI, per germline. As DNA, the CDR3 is TGTGCCAGCTCACTGGAGGGTTTCACCTCCTACGAGCAGTACTTC. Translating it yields CASSLEGFTSYEQYF.

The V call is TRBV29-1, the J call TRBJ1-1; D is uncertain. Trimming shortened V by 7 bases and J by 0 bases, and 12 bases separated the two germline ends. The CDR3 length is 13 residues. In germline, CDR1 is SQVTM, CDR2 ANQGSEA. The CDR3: CSARGMLNTEAFF. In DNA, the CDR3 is TGCAGCGCTCGAGGGATGTTGAACACTGAAGCTTTCTTT. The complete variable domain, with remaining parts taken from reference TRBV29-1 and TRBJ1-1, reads SAVISQKPSRDICQRGTSLTIQCQVDSQVTMMFWYRQQPGQSLTLIATANQGSEATYESGFVIDKFPISRPNLTFSTLTVSNMSPEDSSIYLCSARGMLNTEAFFGQGTRLTVV.

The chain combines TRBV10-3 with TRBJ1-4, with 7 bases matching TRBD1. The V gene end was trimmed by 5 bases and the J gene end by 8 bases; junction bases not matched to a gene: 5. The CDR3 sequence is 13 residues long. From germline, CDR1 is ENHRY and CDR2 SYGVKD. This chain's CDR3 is CAISRQGGEKLFF. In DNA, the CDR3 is TGTGCCATCAGTAGACAGGGAGGGGAAAAACTGTTTTTT.

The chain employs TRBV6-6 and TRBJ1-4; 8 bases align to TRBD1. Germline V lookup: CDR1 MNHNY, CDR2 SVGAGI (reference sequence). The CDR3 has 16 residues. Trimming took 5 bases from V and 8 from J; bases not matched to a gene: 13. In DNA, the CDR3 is TGTGCCAGCAGTGCTCTGGACAGGGTTGATGTCGAAAAACTGTTTTTT. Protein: CASSALDRVDVEKLFF.

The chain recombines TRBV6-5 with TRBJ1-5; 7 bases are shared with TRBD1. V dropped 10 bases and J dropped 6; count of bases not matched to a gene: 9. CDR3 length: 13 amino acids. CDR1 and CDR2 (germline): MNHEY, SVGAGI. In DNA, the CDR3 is TGTGCCACCAAGGGGGCTGTAAGTCAGCCCCAGCATTTT. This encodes CATKGAVSQPQHF.

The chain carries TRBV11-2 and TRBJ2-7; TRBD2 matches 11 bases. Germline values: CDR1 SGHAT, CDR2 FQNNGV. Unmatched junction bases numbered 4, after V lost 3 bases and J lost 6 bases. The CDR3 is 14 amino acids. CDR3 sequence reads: CASSLGLAAGEQYF. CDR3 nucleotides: TGTGCCAGCAGCTTGGGACTAGCGGCCGGCGAGCAGTACTTC.

CDR3 coding DNA: TGTGCCAGCAGTCCGCAGAGAATAGACAGGGCCAAAAACATTCAGTACTTC. It specifies CASSPQRIDRAKNIQYF. The rearrangement joins TRBV28 to TRBJ2-4; D perhaps matches TRBD1 (6 bases). CDR1 and CDR2 from the germline V gene are MDHEN and SYDVKM. Trimming took off 5 bases at V and 1 base at J, with 18 bases between the two ends. The length of the CDR3 is 17 residues.

The CDR3 loop reads CASSPASQETQYF. The CDR3 region has the DNA TGTGCCAGCAGCCCAGCAAGTCAAGAGACCCAGTACTTC. This sequence joins TRBV7-2 and TRBJ2-5; unclear D gene. V lost 5 bases to trimming and J lost 2 bases, with 9 bases between them. The germline gives CDR1 SGHTA, CDR2 FQGNSA. The length of the CDR3 is 13 residues.

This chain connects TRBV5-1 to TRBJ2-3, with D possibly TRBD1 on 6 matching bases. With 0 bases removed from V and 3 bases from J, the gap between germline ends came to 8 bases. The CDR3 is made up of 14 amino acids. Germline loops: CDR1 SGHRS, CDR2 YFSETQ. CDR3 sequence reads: CASSLGRGTDTQYF. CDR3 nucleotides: TGCGCCAGCAGCTTGGGCAGGGGAACAGATACGCAGTATTTT.

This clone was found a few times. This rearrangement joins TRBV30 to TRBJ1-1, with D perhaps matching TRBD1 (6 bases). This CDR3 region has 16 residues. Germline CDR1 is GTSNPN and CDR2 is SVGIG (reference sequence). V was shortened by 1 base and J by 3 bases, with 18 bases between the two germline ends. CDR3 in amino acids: CAWSGGRDKGDTEAFF. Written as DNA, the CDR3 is TGTGCCTGGAGTGGGGGGAGGGACAAAGGAGACACTGAAGCTTTCTTT.

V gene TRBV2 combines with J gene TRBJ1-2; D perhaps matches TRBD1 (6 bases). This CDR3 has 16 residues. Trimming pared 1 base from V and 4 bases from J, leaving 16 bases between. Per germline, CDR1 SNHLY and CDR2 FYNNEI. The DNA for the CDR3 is TGTGCCAGCAGTGAAGTCGGGTCAGGGGCCGCCTATGGCTACACCTTC. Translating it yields CASSEVGSGAAYGYTF. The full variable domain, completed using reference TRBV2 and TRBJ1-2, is EPEVTQTPSHQVTQMGQEVILRCVPISNHLYFYWYRQILGQKVEFLVSFYNNEISEKSEIFDDQFSVERPDGSNFTLKIRSTKLEDSAMYFCASSEVGSGAAYGYTFGSGTRLTVV.

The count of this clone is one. The CDR3 DNA reads as TGTGCCAGCTCCGAGGGGGTGGATCAGCCCCAGCATTTT. Translating it yields CASSEGVDQPQHF. The rearrangement joins TRBV18 to TRBJ1-5; TRBD1 might be the D (6 bases). The CDR3 loop spans 13 amino acids. Trimming took off 6 bases at V and 5 bases at J, with 11 bases between the two ends. CDR1 KGHSH and CDR2 LQKENI come from the germline V gene.